The T cell receptor (beta chain) under discussion was sequenced for a study of OX40 agonist ivuxolimab in advanced cancers. Study in general: Age averaged approximately 60 years (range about 23 to 80), and approximately 80% were male. Prior checkpoint blockade (anti-PD-1, anti-PD-L1 or anti-CTLA-4) was permitted; about 40% had it. Findings and limits, study-wide: No determination was made of the antigen specificity of the expanded peripheral T cells.

As for this clone: Its antigen is as yet unknown.

The V and J ends lost 3 bases and 5 bases, in that order; junction bases with no gene match: 6. The CDR3 extends over 16 amino acids. Germline V lookup: CDR1 WNHNN, CDR2 SYGVQD (reference sequence). Produced via immunoSEQ multiplex PCR; TCRdb's table is partial and in-frame only. This sample yields 53,000 or so clones, of which approximately 84% are seen a single time; under 5.5% belongs to the top ten. The receptor was derived from an adult with an advanced solid tumor such as melanoma, head and neck, liver or kidney cancer. The gene calls are TRBV10-1 and TRBJ2-3; TRBD1 aligns across 12 bases. The sample was CD4+ or CD8+ T cells sorted from blood, taken in a trial of the OX40 agonist ivuxolimab. CDR3 protein: CASSDSGTGGIDTQYF. The CDR3 DNA reads as TGCGCCAGCAGTGACTCCGGGACAGGGGGCATAGATACGCAGTATTTT.